The present T cell receptor beta chain was sequenced within a study of control samples from healthy donors and cancer patients (dated by TCRdb to about 2020). Details on this clone: The antigen this receptor binds is unknown. Base qualities are not recorded, but no much larger clone differs from it by a single base.

The library came from the immunoSEQ multiplex PCR assay. Held by TCRdb, this immuneACCESS table contains in-frame sequences only and omits some clones. Under half of the omission traces to an unresolved V gene where checked; the cause of the rest is unknown. This sample is represented by just over 150,000 clones; 85% to 90% of them were singletons. 9.5% to 15% of the sample belongs to the ten largest clones. CDR1 SGHAT and CDR2 FQDESV were looked up in the germline V gene (reference sequence). The junction carries 15 bases between V and J, which are trimmed by 5 bases and 7 bases respectively. Inclusive of the bounding cysteine and phenylalanine, the CDR3 is 15 residues long. Just the 45-base CDR3 DNA is kept, in frame starting at base 1.

The V gene is TRBV11-1 and the J gene is TRBJ1-6; matching of 5 bases hints at TRBD1 as the D gene. What was sequenced was blood. This TCR was recovered from a man aged 25 to 40 in good health. The CDR3 protein is CASSTQGLRNSPLHF. The sequenced DNA: TGTGCCAGCAGCACTCAGGGATTGCGGAATTCACCCCTCCACTTT.